This entry lists 29 T cell receptor beta chains sequenced from one sample in a study of shared clonotypes between healthy human individuals. Method: immunoSEQ multiplex PCR; TCRdb's copy keeps in-frame clones and lacks some. The table shows approximately 2,300,000 clones, with roughly 92% occurring only once. Material: naive CD4+ T cells from PBMCs. As for subset: CD45RA+ positively selected. Every receptor here comes from a man between 18 and 29 years old in good health. Some clones in this sample may be carry-over from other donors' samples.

The rearrangement links TRBV10-2 to TRBJ2-3, with D unresolved. This CDR3 region has 15 residues. Per germline, CDR1 WSHSY and CDR2 SAAADI. V lost 3 bases and J 8 bases, leaving 18 bases between the germline ends. The chain's CDR3 is CASSDGSLGDTTQYF. Written as DNA, the CDR3 is TGCGCCAGCAGTGACGGCTCGCTAGGTGATACTACGCAGTATTTT.

The chain employs TRBV7-2 and TRBJ2-1; 7 bases are shared with TRBD1. Trimming cost V 2 bases and J 8 bases; bases outside gene matches: 6. This CDR3 is built from 14 residues. The germline gives CDR1 SGHTA, CDR2 FQGNSA. The CDR3 bases are TGTGCCAGCAGCTTAACAGGGGTGAGCGATGAGCAGTTCTTC. Amino acid sequence: CASSLTGVSDEQFF.

This chain joins TRBV7-2 and TRBJ1-5; possibly TRBD1 for D (5 bases). This CDR3 has 14 residues. V lost 6 bases to trimming and J lost 5 bases, with 14 bases between them. From germline, CDR1 is SGHTA and CDR2 FQGNSA. The CDR3 spells CASSPVGEDQPQHF. For the CDR3, the DNA is TGTGCCAGCAGTCCTGTGGGGGAGGATCAGCCCCAGCATTTT.

The CDR3 DNA is TGTGCCAGCAGCGGATTTCTTGGGACAGGGGGGTACAATGAGCAGTTCTTC. Translated: CASSGFLGTGGYNEQFF. The J gene is TRBJ2-1, the V gene TRBV9, with TRBD1 matching over 11 bases. Trimming at V came to 3 bases and at J to 4 bases, leaving 9 bases not matched to a gene. Germline assignment: CDR1 SGDLS and CDR2 YYNGEE. The CDR3 sequence is 17 residues long.

This clone was seen just once. V gene TRBV19 combines with J gene TRBJ1-1; D gene ambiguous. This CDR3 spans 11 amino acids. V lost 7 bases and J lost 8, with 11 bases in between. Germline assignment: CDR1 LNHDA and CDR2 SQIVND (reference sequence). This CDR3 is CASTRWEEAFF. The CDR3 nucleotides are TGTGCCAGTACAAGGTGGGAAGAAGCTTTCTTT.

The chain combines TRBV28 with TRBJ2-1; 9 positions match TRBD2. This CDR3 region has 15 residues. Germline trimming cut 7 bases from V and 9 bases from J; bases unmatched to any gene: 13. CDR1 and CDR2 (germline): MDHEN, SYDVKM. The CDR3 protein is CASNPVGSGRGEQFF. CDR3 coding DNA: TGTGCCAGCAACCCCGTGGGTAGCGGGAGAGGTGAGCAGTTCTTC.

The chain is built from TRBV20-1 and TRBJ2-1; 8 nucleotides line up with TRBD1. The germline CDR1 and CDR2 sequences are DFQATT and SNEGSKA (reference sequence). This CDR3 contains 11 residues. CDR3 sequence: CNGQGGSEQFF. In DNA, the CDR3 is TGCAATGGACAGGGTGGAAGTGAGCAGTTCTTC.

The CDR3 spells CSVRGGSEKLFF. As DNA, the CDR3 is TGCAGCGTTAGAGGGGGGAGTGAAAAACTGTTTTTT. The chain has TRBV29-1 and TRBJ1-4, with a weak D call TRBD1 (6 bases). Germline CDR1 is SQVTM and CDR2 is ANQGSEA. The CDR3 runs 12 residues. Trimming stripped 5 bases from V and 7 bases from J, with 11 bases between.

This clone was counted a single time. This sample includes further DNA sequences coding for the same CDR3. The genes are TRBV5-1 and TRBJ1-5, with 8 bases matching TRBD1. The CDR3 sequence is 14 residues long. With 4 bases clipped from V and 7 bases from J, the junction kept 7 bases outside the gene matches. CDR1 SGHRS and CDR2 YFSETQ come from the germline V gene. CDR3 loop: CASSLGQGRQPQHF. Written as DNA, the CDR3 is TGCGCCAGCAGCCTAGGACAGGGAAGACAGCCCCAGCATTTT.

The gene calls are TRBV2 and TRBJ2-1, with 12 positions matching TRBD2. The CDR3 contains 15 residues. CDR1 and CDR2 from the germline V gene are SNHLY and FYNNEI. V shed 6 bases and J 4 bases; nucleotides not matched to a gene: 4. DNA of the CDR3: TGTGCCAGCAGAAAACTAGCGGGAGGATACAATGAGCAGTTCTTC. Translation gives CASRKLAGGYNEQFF.

The V call is TRBV21-1, the J call TRBJ2-7; the D call in the table, TRBD1, was not verified against the DNA. TRBV21-1 is shown as a pseudogene. The CDR3 has 16 amino acids. The CDR3 is CASSPQRSGALDEQYF. In DNA form, the CDR3 reads TGTGCCAGCAGCCCACAGAGGTCAGGGGCTCTTGATGAGCAGTACTTC.

The V gene is TRBV29-1, the J gene TRBJ1-2, with 7 bases identical to TRBD1. Germline V gene lookup returns CDR1 SQVTM and CDR2 ANQGSEA. This CDR3 is 11 amino acids long. The V segment lost 7 bases and the J segment 4 bases; nucleotides outside the gene matches: 3. The CDR3 region has the DNA TGCAGCGCCGGGGACAGCTATGGCTACACCTTC. Translated, it gives CSAGDSYGYTF.

This chain uses TRBV19 with TRBJ2-6, with D tentatively TRBD1 (5 bases). The CDR3 is made up of 15 amino acids. The germline CDR1 and CDR2 sequences are LNHDA and SQIVND (reference sequence). V was pared by 4 bases and J by 2 bases, with 9 bases between. The CDR3 here is CASSKSGTGANVLTF. The CDR3 nucleotides read TGTGCCAGTAGTAAATCAGGGACTGGGGCCAACGTCCTGACTTTC.

The chain has TRBV4-2 and TRBJ1-2; 8 positions agree with TRBD1. The CDR3 has 16 amino acids. Per the germline V gene, CDR1 is LGHNA and CDR2 is YNFKEQ. V shed 1 base and J 1 base; nucleotides not matched to a gene: 5. Here the CDR3 reads CASSQVTGQGNYGYTF. CDR3 nucleotide sequence: TGTGCCAGCAGCCAAGTGACCGGACAGGGTAACTATGGCTACACCTTC.

The chain has TRBV6-1 and TRBJ1-5; weak D call: TRBD1 (5 bases). The CDR3 consists of 16 residues. V was cut by 2 bases and J by 4 bases, with 15 bases left in between. Germline CDR1 and CDR2: MNHNS and SASEGT. CDR3 coding DNA: TGTGCCAGCAGTGAAAGGGGTAGTTGGGAAAATCAGCCCCAGCATTTT. Translated: CASSERGSWENQPQHF.

V and J are TRBV19 and TRBJ2-2, with D possibly called TRBD1 or TRBD2 (5 bases each). The CDR3 runs to 15 residues. The germline V gene has CDR1 LNHDA and CDR2 SQIVND (reference sequence). Trimming stripped 2 bases from V and 6 bases from J, with 13 bases between. The CDR3 reads CASSIFDLGAGELFF. The CDR3 region has the DNA TGTGCCAGTAGTATATTCGACCTGGGGGCCGGGGAGCTGTTTTTT.

The chain joins TRBV2 to TRBJ2-7; D gene ambiguous. Trimming shortened V by 7 bases and J by 6 bases, and 10 bases separated the two germline ends. This CDR3 contains 11 residues. The V gene's germline CDR1 is SNHLY and CDR2 FYNNEI. The CDR3 DNA reads as TGTGCCAGCACCTCCCGAAGCGAGCAGTACTTC. This gives the protein CASTSRSEQYF.

The chain is built from TRBV28 and TRBJ2-5; 12 positions agree with TRBD1. CDR1 MDHEN and CDR2 SYDVKM come from the germline V gene. The CDR3 has 16 residues. Unmatched junction bases numbered 8, after V lost 6 bases and J lost 3 bases. CDR3 protein: CASREPGQGAKETQYF. Here the CDR3 DNA reads TGTGCCAGCAGGGAACCGGGACAGGGGGCGAAAGAGACCCAGTACTTC.

V and J are TRBV11-2 and TRBJ2-3; 10 bases are a match to TRBD2. The CDR3 is 17 residues long. Germline loops: CDR1 SGHAT, CDR2 FQNNGV. After removal of 6 bases from V and 3 bases from J, the junction contained 12 bases not matched to a gene. Here the CDR3 reads CASRPRISGRVTDTQYF. The CDR3 nucleotides read TGTGCCAGCAGGCCCCGCATAAGCGGGAGGGTGACAGATACGCAGTATTTT. The variable domain in full, with the rest retrieved from reference TRBV11-2 and TRBJ2-3, is EAGVAQSPRYKIIEKRQSVAFWCNPISGHATLYWYQQILGQGPKLLIQFQNNGVVDDSQLPKDRFSAERLKGVDSTLKIQPAKLEDSAVYLCASRPRISGRVTDTQYFGPGTRLTVL.

This rearrangement joins TRBV5-5 to TRBJ1-4, with D perhaps TRBD1 (5 bases). Trimming left V 7 bases short and J 8 bases short, with 12 bases between. Germline-derived CDR1 and CDR2 are SGHKS and YYEKEE (reference sequence). The CDR3 has 12 residues. CDR3: CASGLGDEKLFF. CDR3 DNA: TGTGCCAGCGGCCTGGGGGACGAAAAACTGTTTTTT.

The chain couples TRBV6-6 to TRBJ1-5, with a weak D call TRBD1 (5 bases). Between the trimmed V and J ends, which lost 5 bases and 2 bases, there was a span of 10 bases. CDR1 and CDR2 from the germline V gene are MNHNY and SVGAGI (reference sequence). This CDR3 comprises 14 residues. The DNA of the CDR3 is TGTGCCAGCAGTGGGGGGGTGGGCAATCAGCCCCAGCATTTT. It codes for CASSGGVGNQPQHF.

The V gene is TRBV18, the J gene TRBJ1-4; no clear D gene. V lost 3 bases and J lost 8, with 13 bases in between. CDR3 size: 14 residues. Germline V gene sequence: CDR1 KGHSH, CDR2 LQKENI. CDR3 residues: CASSPNRMGEKLFF. Here the CDR3 DNA reads TGTGCCAGCTCACCTAATCGCATGGGCGAAAAACTGTTTTTT.

The rearrangement uses TRBV15 and TRBJ2-3, with 8 bases lining up with TRBD2. Germline CDR1 is LNHNV and CDR2 is YYDKDF (reference sequence). V lost 1 base, J lost 1 base, and 4 bases stayed unmatched. The CDR3 is made up of 16 amino acids. The DNA of the CDR3 is TGTGCCACCAGCAGAGGGAGCGGGAGTGGCACAGATACGCAGTATTTT. Amino acids: CATSRGSGSGTDTQYF.

This clone has ten or more counts. The chain combines TRBV6-4 with TRBJ2-2; TRBD1 might be the D (5 bases). V was pared by 0 bases and J by 3 bases, with 5 bases between. The CDR3 totals 14 residues. The germline V gene encodes CDR1 MRHNA and CDR2 SNTAGT. Here the CDR3 reads CASSDSGDTGELFF. In nucleotides, the CDR3 is TGTGCCAGCAGTGACTCAGGGGACACCGGGGAGCTGTTTTTT.

This sequence joins TRBV11-1 and TRBJ2-7; TRBD1 agrees at 8 bases. This CDR3 has 15 residues. J was trimmed by 6 bases and V by 3 bases; bases with no gene match: 10. CDR1 is SGHAT, CDR2 FQDESV, per germline (reference sequence). The CDR3 region has the DNA TGTGCCAGCAGCTTGACCGGGACAGGCCCTTCCGAGCAGTACTTC. This translates into CASSLTGTGPSEQYF.

The chain employs TRBV18 and TRBJ1-2; D possibly corresponds to TRBD1 (5 bases). Per the germline V gene, CDR1 is KGHSH and CDR2 is LQKENI. Trimming left V 4 bases short and J 0 bases short, with 12 bases between. The CDR3 has 15 amino acids. The CDR3 nucleotides read TGTGCCAGCTCACTGGGGGAAACCTCTAACTATGGCTACACCTTC. This sequence encodes CASSLGETSNYGYTF.

This chain connects TRBV7-2 to TRBJ1-4; TRBD1 might be the D (5 bases). Trimming pared 5 bases from V and 0 bases from J, leaving 16 bases between. The germline V gene has CDR1 SGHTA and CDR2 FQGNSA. The CDR3 has 17 amino acids. CDR3 sequence: CASSPNWDVATNEKLFF. CDR3 nucleotides: TGTGCCAGCAGCCCAAACTGGGACGTTGCAACTAATGAAAAACTGTTTTTT.

This chain links TRBV15 with TRBJ1-5, with 8 nucleotides matching TRBD1. Germline values: CDR1 LNHNV, CDR2 YYDKDF (reference sequence). V lost 8 bases, J lost 1 base, and 4 bases stayed unmatched. The CDR3 has 14 residues. The CDR3 bases are TGTGCCACCCGCCGGGACAGGAGCAATCAGCCCCAGCATTTT. It translates to CATRRDRSNQPQHF.

As regards this clone: Other DNA sequences within the sample encode an identical CDR3. The chain employs TRBV5-4 and TRBJ1-2; D is uncertain. The CDR3 contains 12 residues. Germline V gene lookup returns CDR1 SGHNT and CDR2 YYREEE (reference sequence). Trimming shortened V by 4 bases and J by 5 bases, and 9 bases separated the two germline ends. CDR3 bases: TGTGCCAGCAGCCTAAGTCTTTATGGCTACACCTTC. Protein: CASSLSLYGYTF.